One sample yielded the 5 T cell receptor beta chains listed below, sequenced in a study of blood T cell repertoires in COVID-19. The data were produced by immunoSEQ multiplex PCR, yet TCRdb's version contains in-frame clones alone and is incomplete. The sample lists 300,000 to 400,000 clones, roughly 85% occurring once. Sequencing was done on a sample of PBMCs or T cells enriched from blood (not recorded which). These receptors were taken from a woman between 40 and 50 years old with acute COVID-19.

This chain joins TRBV29-1 and TRBJ2-2, with 11 positions matching TRBD2. The ends lost 7 bases at V and 7 bases at J; junction bases unmatched: 11. This CDR3 is 15 amino acids long. Germline CDR1 and CDR2: SQVTM and ANQGSEA. The CDR3 nucleotides read TGCAGCGCAGGAAATAGCGGGAGGGCCATCGGGGAGCTGTTTTTT. It codes for CSAGNSGRAIGELFF.

The V call is TRBV5-1, the J call TRBJ1-3; the D is unclear. V lost 0 bases and J 0 bases, leaving 10 bases between the germline ends. The germline V gene encodes CDR1 SGHRS and CDR2 YFSETQ. The CDR3 length is 16 residues. In DNA form, the CDR3 reads TGCGCCAGCAGCTTGGATCCAGGCCGCTCTGGAAACACCATATATTTT. This encodes CASSLDPGRSGNTIYF.

This rearrangement joins TRBV24-1 to TRBJ2-3, with D hard to call. The CDR3 covers 14 residues. The germline gives CDR1 KGHDR, CDR2 SFDVKD. The ends were cut back, 7 bases at V and 1 base at J, with 11 bases in the middle. The CDR3 DNA sequence: TGTGCCACCAGCCAGTTCGAGGGCACAGATACGCAGTATTTT. Translated, it gives CATSQFEGTDTQYF.

The chain uses TRBV7-8 and TRBJ2-1; D is perhaps TRBD1 (6 bases). The CDR3 runs to 15 residues. From germline, CDR1 is SGHVS and CDR2 FQNEAQ. V was shortened by 1 base and J by 10 bases, with 17 bases between the two germline ends. The CDR3 protein is CASSLEQGRMVEQFF. As DNA, the CDR3 is TGTGCCAGCAGCTTAGAACAGGGTCGGATGGTAGAGCAGTTCTTC.

The gene calls are TRBV6-1 and TRBJ1-6; D ambiguous. The germline CDR1 and CDR2 sequences are MNHNS and SASEGT. V was pared by 1 base and J by 9 bases, with 7 bases between. The CDR3 has 13 amino acids. The CDR3 DNA reads as TGTGCCAGCAGTGAAGATCGGGGTTCACCCCTCCACTTT. Amino acids: CASSEDRGSPLHF.